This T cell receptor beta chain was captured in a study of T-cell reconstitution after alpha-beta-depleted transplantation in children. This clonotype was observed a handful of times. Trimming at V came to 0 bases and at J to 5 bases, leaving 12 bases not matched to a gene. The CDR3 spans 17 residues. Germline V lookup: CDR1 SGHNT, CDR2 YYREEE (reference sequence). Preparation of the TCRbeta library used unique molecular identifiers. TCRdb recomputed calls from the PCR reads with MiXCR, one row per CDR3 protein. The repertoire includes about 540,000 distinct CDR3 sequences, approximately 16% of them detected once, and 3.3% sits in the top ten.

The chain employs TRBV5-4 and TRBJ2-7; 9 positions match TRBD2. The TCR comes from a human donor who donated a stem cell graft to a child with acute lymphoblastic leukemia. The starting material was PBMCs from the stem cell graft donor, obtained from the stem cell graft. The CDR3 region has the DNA TGTGCCAGCAGCTTGGTTCATATGGGACTAGCCGGGGACGAGCAGTACTTC. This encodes CASSLVHMGLAGDEQYF.